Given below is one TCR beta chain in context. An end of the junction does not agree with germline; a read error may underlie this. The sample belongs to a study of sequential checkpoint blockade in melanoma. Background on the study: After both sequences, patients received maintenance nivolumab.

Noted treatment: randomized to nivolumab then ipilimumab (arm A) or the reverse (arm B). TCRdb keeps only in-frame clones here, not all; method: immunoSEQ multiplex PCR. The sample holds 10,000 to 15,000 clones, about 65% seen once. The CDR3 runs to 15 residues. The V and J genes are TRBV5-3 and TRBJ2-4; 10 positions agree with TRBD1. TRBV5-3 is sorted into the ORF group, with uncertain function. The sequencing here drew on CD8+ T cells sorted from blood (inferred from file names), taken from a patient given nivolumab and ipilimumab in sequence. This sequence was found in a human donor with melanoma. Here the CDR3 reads CASSLRDRGKNIQYF. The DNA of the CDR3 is TGTGCCAGCAGCTTAAGGGACAGGGGCAAAAACATTCAGTACTTC.